This T cell receptor (beta chain) was sequenced for a study of sequential checkpoint blockade in melanoma. About the research overall: After both sequences, patients received maintenance nivolumab.

Treatment meaning: randomized to nivolumab then ipilimumab (arm A) or the reverse (arm B). DNA-damaging chemotherapy had not been given to any patient beforehand. Live CD3+CD8+ CD19− CD56− cells were sorted from PBMCs. CDR3 length: 15 residues. CDR1 SGHNT and CDR2 YYREEE come from the germline V gene (reference sequence). Measured with immunoSEQ multiplex PCR; TCRdb has only the in-frame clones, and not every one. The table records about 4,400 clones, 45% to 60% of them present only once. Comments on this clone: Germline and junction disagree at one end, which may indicate a read error.

This chain links TRBV5-4 with TRBJ2-5; 7 bases are shared with TRBD2. The source was CD8+ T cells sorted from blood (inferred from file names), collected from a patient given nivolumab and ipilimumab in sequence. The sequence was obtained from a human donor with melanoma. This CDR3 reads CASSPNGKRETTQYF. The CDR3 nucleotides read TGCGCCAGCAGCCCAAATGGGAAGCGGGAAACTACCCAGTACTTC.